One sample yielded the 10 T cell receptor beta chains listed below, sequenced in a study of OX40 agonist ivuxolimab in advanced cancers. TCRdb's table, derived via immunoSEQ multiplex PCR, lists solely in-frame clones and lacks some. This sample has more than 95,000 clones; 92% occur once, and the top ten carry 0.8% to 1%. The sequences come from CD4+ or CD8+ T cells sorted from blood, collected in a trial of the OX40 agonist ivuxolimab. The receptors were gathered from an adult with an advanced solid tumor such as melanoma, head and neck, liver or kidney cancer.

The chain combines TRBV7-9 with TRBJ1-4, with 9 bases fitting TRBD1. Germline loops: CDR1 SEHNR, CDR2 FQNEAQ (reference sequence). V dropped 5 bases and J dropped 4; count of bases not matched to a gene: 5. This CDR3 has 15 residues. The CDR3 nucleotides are TGTGCCAGCAGCCCCGAGGGACAGGGTAATGAAAAACTGTTTTTT. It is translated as CASSPEGQGNEKLFF.

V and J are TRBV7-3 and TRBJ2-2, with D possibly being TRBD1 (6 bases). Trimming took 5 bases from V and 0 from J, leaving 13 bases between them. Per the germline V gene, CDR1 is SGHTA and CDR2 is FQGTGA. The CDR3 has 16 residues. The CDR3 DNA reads TGTGCCAGCAGCATGGGGGCCTCCGCGAACACCGGGGAGCTGTTTTTT. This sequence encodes CASSMGASANTGELFF.

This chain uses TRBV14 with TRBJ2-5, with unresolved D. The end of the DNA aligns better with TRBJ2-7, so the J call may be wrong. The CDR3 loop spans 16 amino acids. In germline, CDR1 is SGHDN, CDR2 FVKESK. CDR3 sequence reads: CASSQTTDPGSYEQYF. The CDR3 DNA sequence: TGTGCCAGCAGCCAGACAACGGACCCCGGCTCCTACGAGCAGTACTTC.

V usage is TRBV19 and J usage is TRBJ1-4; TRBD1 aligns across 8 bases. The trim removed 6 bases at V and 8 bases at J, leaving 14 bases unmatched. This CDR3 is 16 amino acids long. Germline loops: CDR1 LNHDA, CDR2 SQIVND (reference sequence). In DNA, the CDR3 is TGTGCCAGTAGCCCGGACAGGGCAGTTGGAGGAGAAAAACTGTTTTTT. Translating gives CASSPDRAVGGEKLFF.

CDR3: CASSYSGPGSTDTQYF. The CDR3 bases are TGTGCCAGCAGTTACTCTGGCCCAGGAAGCACAGATACGCAGTATTTT. The V and J genes are TRBV6-5 and TRBJ2-3, with D hard to call. Per the germline V gene, CDR1 is MNHEY and CDR2 is SVGAGI. With 0 bases removed from V and 0 bases from J, the gap between germline ends came to 10 bases. The length of the CDR3 is 16 residues.

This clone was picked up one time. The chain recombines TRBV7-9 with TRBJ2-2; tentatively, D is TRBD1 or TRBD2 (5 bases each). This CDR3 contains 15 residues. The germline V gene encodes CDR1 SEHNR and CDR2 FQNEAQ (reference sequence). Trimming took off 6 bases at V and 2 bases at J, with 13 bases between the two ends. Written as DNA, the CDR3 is TGTGCCAGCAGGGGGGTCGGATCTAACACCGGGGAGCTGTTTTTT. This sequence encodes CASRGVGSNTGELFF.

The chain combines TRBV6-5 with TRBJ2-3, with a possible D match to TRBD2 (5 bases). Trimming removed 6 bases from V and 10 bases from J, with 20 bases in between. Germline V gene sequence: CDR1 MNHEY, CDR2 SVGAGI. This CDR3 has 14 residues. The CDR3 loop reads CASRAPKTSAAQYF. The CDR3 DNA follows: TGTGCCAGCAGGGCTCCTAAAACTAGTGCTGCGCAGTATTTT.

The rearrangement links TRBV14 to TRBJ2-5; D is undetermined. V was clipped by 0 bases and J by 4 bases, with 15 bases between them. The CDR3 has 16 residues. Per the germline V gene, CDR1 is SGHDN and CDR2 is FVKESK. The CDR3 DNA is TGTGCCAGCAGCCAAGATCTCCTAGTTCCTTCAGAGACCCAGTACTTC. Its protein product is CASSQDLLVPSETQYF. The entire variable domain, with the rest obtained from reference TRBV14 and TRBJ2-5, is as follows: EAGVTQFPSHSVIEKGQTVTLRCDPISGHDNLYWYRRVMGKEIKFLLHFVKESKQDESGMPNNRFLAERTGGTYSTLKVQPAELEDSGVYFCASSQDLLVPSETQYFGPGTRLLVL.

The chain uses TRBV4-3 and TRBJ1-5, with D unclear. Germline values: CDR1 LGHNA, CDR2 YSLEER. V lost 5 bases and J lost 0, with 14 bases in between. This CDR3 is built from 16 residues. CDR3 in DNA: TGCGCCAGCAGCTCCACCGAACAGTATAGCAATCAGCCCCAGCATTTT. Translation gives CASSSTEQYSNQPQHF.

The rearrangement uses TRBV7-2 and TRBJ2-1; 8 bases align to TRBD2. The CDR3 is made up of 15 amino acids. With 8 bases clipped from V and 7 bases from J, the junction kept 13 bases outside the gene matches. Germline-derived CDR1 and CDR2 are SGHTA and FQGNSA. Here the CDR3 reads CASRRGAGVGNEQFF. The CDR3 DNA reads TGTGCCAGCCGCCGGGGAGCGGGAGTAGGGAATGAGCAGTTCTTC.